This T cell receptor (beta chain) was recorded in a study of response to subunit inactivated influenza vaccine. Each CDR3 protein is one row after TCRdb ran MiXCR on the RT-PCR reads. Altogether about 160,000 distinct CDR3 sequences are present, around 9.9% being singletons, with the ten largest covering around 11%. The V gene lost 5 bases and the J gene lost 10 bases, with 14 bases spanning the gap. The CDR3 extends over 12 amino acids. Germline V gives CDR1 SGHTA, CDR2 FQGNSA. This clonotype was counted ten times or more. V usage is TRBV7-2 and J usage is TRBJ1-1; D is possibly TRBD1 (5 bases). The source of this sequence is a man aged 50-60 years who received an inactivated influenza vaccine. The starting material was non-naive T cells sorted from PBMCs, obtained 45 days after vaccination. The CDR3 sequence: CASSRFSGAAFF. Here the CDR3 DNA reads TGTGCCAGCAGCCGATTCTCCGGGGCAGCTTTCTTT.